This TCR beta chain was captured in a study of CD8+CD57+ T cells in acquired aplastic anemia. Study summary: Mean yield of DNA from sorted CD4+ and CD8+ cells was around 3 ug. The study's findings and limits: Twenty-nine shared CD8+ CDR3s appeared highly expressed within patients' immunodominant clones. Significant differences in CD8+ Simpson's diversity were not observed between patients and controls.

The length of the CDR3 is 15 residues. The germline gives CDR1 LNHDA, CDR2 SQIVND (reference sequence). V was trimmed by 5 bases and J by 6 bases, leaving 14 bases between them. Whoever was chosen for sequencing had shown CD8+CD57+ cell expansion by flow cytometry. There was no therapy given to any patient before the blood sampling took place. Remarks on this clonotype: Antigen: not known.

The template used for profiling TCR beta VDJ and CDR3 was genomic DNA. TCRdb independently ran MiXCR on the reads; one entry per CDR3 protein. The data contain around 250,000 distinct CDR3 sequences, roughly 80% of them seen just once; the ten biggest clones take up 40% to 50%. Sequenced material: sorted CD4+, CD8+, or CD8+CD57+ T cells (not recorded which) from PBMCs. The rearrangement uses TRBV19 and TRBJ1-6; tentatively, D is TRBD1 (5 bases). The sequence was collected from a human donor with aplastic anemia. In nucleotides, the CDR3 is TGTGCCAGTAGTCTTACAGGTTCGGGTAATTCACCCCTCCACTTT. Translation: CASSLTGSGNSPLHF.